This T cell receptor beta chain was obtained from a study of shared clonotypes between healthy human individuals. Original handling: As immunoSEQ supplied junction-only sequences (without quality scores), filtering differed. Profiling relied on immunoSEQ multiplex PCR, and the TCRdb table lists in-frame clones only, not all of them. That table furnishes V, J and clone size, whereas the DNA furnished D and trimming. The sample holds about 2.3 million clones, around 93% seen once. Input material: naive CD4+ T cells from PBMCs. Subset indicated: CD45RA+ positively selected. This TCR was recovered from a young man in good health. Some clones in this sample may be carry-over from other donors' samples.

CDR3 coding DNA: TGTGCCAGCAGCCAAGACGGGGGGTCAGGGACCCAGTACTTC. Translating gives CASSQDGGSGTQYF. The V gene is TRBV14, the J gene TRBJ2-5; 7 bases line up with TRBD2. V dropped 0 bases and J dropped 7; count of bases not matched to a gene: 5. The CDR3 consists of 14 residues. CDR1 and CDR2 from the germline V gene are SGHDN and FVKESK.